These T cell receptor beta chains were read from a single sample in a study of blood T cells in healthy people across ages. Each CDR3 protein is one row after TCRdb ran MiXCR on the 5' RACE reads. The table shows hundreds of thousands of distinct CDR3 sequences, with around a quarter occurring only once. The data also belong to a second study, concerning T cells of mothers and their children.

The sample taken for sequencing was blood. The receptors here all came from a boy under 10 years old in good health. CDR3s include the opening cysteine and the closing phenylalanine or tryptophan. D genes are given only for firm matches. Clone size is stated in some rows and not others, as once, few, many or a class when expanded.

len	v_gene	abundance	j_gene	d_gene	CDR3aa	CDR3nt
15	TRBV5-1	once	TRBJ2-5	TRBD2	CASRLAGAAYNEHFF	TGCGCCAGCAGACTAGCGGGGGCCGCCTACAATGAGCACTTCTTC
13	TRBV27	.	TRBJ2-3	.	CASSLSTVTAQYF	TGTGCCAGCAGTTTATCTACAGTTACGGCGCAGTATTTT
15	TRBV9	.	TRBJ2-1	TRBD1	CASSPTGDRADEQFF	TGTGCCAGCAGCCCCACCGGGGACAGGGCGGATGAGCAGTTCTTC
15	TRBV20-1	few	TRBJ2-7	TRBD1	CSARGQGVKNYEQYF	TGCAGTGCTAGAGGACAGGGGGTTAAAAACTACGAGCAGTACTTC
16	TRBV28	.	TRBJ2-5	TRBD2	CASSSRTSGRRETQYF	TGTGCCAGCAGTTCCCGGACTAGCGGGCGTCGCGAGACCCAGTACTTC
16	TRBV5-5	.	TRBJ1-5	.	CASSLGQPIGNQPQHF	TGTGCCAGCAGCCTTGGACAGCCGATAGGGAATCAGCCCCAGCATTTT
16	TRBV20-1	.	TRBJ2-3	TRBD2	CSAIGASGGVPDTQYF	TGCAGTGCTATTGGCGCTAGCGGGGGGGTCCCAGATACGCAGTATTTT
14	TRBV20-1	.	TRBJ1-2	.	CSASEERADYDYTF	TGCAGTGCTAGTGAGGAGAGGGCAGACTATGACTACACCTTC
11	TRBV12-5	few	TRBJ2-7	.	CASGSGYEQYF	TGTGCTAGTGGTAGCGGATACGAGCAGTACTTC
15	TRBV27	.	TRBJ2-5	TRBD2	CASSSPTSGKETQYF	TGTGCCAGCAGTTCGCCTACTAGCGGGAAAGAGACCCAGTACTTC
13	TRBV5-1	few	TRBJ2-5	TRBD2	CASSREVQETQYF	TGCGCCAGCTCTCGGGAGGTCCAAGAGACCCAGTACTTC
14	TRBV29-1	few	TRBJ1-2	.	CSVAPRGANYGYTF	TGCAGCGTTGCCCCCAGGGGTGCCAACTATGGCTACACCTTC
16	TRBV2	.	TRBJ2-7	.	CASSSPSESTPYEQYF	TGTGCCAGCAGTAGCCCTAGCGAGTCGACCCCCTACGAGCAGTACTTC
14	TRBV2	.	TRBJ1-5	.	CASSRAAVNQPQHF	TGTGCCAGCAGCCGCGCCGCCGTAAATCAGCCCCAGCATTTT
15	TRBV14	.	TRBJ1-1	TRBD1	CASSQGQGGWTEAFF	TGTGCCAGCAGCCAAGGACAGGGGGGATGGACTGAAGCTTTCTTT
13	TRBV2	few	TRBJ2-7	TRBD1	CASRGQATYEQYF	TGTGCCAGCAGAGGACAGGCAACCTACGAGCAGTACTTC
16	TRBV11-1	few	TRBJ2-1	TRBD1	CASSVPGQGARNEQFF	TGTGCCAGCAGCGTTCCGGGACAGGGGGCGCGCAATGAGCAGTTCTTC
13	TRBV20-1	.	TRBJ2-7	TRBD2	CSVAGGSSYEQYF	TGCAGTGTTGCGGGGGGCAGCTCCTACGAGCAGTACTTC
18	TRBV7-2	.	TRBJ2-7	TRBD2	CASSLDVAGGTSSYEQYF	TGTGCCAGCAGCTTAGATGTAGCGGGAGGGACAAGCTCCTACGAGCAGTACTTC
15	TRBV5-1	few	TRBJ2-1	.	CASSLGPGRYNEQFF	TGCGCCAGCAGCTTGGGGCCGGGGAGGTACAATGAGCAGTTCTTC
14	TRBV20-1	few	TRBJ2-1	.	CSARDQAPPGEQFF	TGCAGTGCTAGAGATCAGGCACCTCCCGGTGAGCAGTTCTTC
18	TRBV20-1	many	TRBJ2-7	TRBD2	CSARDHPPSAGGTYEQYF	TGCAGTGCTAGAGATCACCCCCCCTCAGCGGGGGGTACCTACGAGCAGTACTTC
16	TRBV3-1	few	TRBJ2-1	.	CASSPSQGGSYNEQFF	TGTGCCAGCAGCCCTTCGCAGGGTGGCTCCTACAATGAGCAGTTCTTC
13	TRBV24-1	few	TRBJ2-1	TRBD2	CATSGGGYNEQFF	TGTGCCACCAGTGGCGGGGGCTACAATGAGCAGTTCTTC
14	TRBV12-3/TRBV12-4	.	TRBJ2-7	TRBD1	CASRTGTGANEQYF	TGTGCCAGCAGAACCGGGACAGGGGCTAACGAGCAGTACTTC
13	TRBV7-2	.	TRBJ1-3	.	CASSLPGGNTIYF	TGTGCCAGCAGCTTACCTGGTGGAAACACCATATATTTT
13	TRBV12-3/TRBV12-4	.	TRBJ1-1	.	CASSETGPPEAFF	TGTGCCAGCAGCGAGACAGGTCCGCCTGAAGCTTTCTTT